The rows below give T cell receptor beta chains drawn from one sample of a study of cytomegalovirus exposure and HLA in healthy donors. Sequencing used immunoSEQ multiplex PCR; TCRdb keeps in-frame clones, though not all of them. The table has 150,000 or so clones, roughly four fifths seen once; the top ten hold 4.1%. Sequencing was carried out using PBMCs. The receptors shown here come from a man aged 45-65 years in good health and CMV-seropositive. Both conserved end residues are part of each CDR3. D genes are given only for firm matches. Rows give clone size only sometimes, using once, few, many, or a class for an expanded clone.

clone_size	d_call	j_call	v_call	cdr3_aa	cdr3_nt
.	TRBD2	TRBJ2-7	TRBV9	CASSQGGSGSYEQYF	TGTGCCAGCAGTCAAGGCGGGAGCGGCTCCTACGAGCAGTACTTC
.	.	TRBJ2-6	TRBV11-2	CASSLHPSGANVLTF	TGTGCCAGCAGCTTACATCCCTCTGGGGCCAACGTCCTGACTTTC
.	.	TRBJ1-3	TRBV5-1	CASSLYGEGNTIYF	TGCGCCAGCAGCTTGTACGGGGAAGGAAACACCATATATTTT
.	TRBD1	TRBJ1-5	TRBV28	CASSVPGQGIANGGQPQHF	TGTGCCAGCAGCGTTCCAGGACAGGGGATCGCAAACGGGGGACAGCCCCAGCATTTT
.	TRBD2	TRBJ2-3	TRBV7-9	CASSSGTSGTDTQYF	TGTGCCAGCAGCTCCGGGACTAGCGGAACAGATACGCAGTATTTT
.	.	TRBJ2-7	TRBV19	CASRGHGSYEQYF	TGTGCCAGTAGGGGACACGGCTCCTACGAGCAGTACTTC
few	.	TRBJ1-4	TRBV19	CASESTGTNEKLFF	TGTGCCAGCGAATCAACAGGGACAAATGAAAAACTGTTTTTT
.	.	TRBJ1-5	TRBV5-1	CASSLGAGGNQPQHF	TGCGCCAGCAGCCTAGGGGCAGGGGGCAATCAGCCCCAGCATTTT
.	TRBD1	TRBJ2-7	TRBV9	CASSPWTGGYEQYF	TGTGCCAGCAGCCCGTGGACAGGGGGCTACGAGCAGTACTTC
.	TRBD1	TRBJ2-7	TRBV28	CASSAQGHSYEQYF	TGTGCCAGCAGTGCACAGGGGCACTCCTACGAGCAGTACTTC
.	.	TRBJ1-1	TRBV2	CASMGGGRTEAFF	TGTGCCAGCATGGGTGGGGGGAGGACTGAAGCTTTCTTT
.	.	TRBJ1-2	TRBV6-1	CASSEQVAGYTF	TGTGCCAGCAGTGAACAAGTGGCTGGCTACACCTTC
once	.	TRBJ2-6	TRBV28	CASRPAGTGANVLTF	TGTGCCAGCAGACCCGCGGGTACTGGGGCCAACGTCCTGACTTTC
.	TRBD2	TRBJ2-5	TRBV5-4	CASSSAATSMETQYF	TGTGCCAGCAGCAGCGCGGCGACTAGCATGGAGACCCAGTACTTC
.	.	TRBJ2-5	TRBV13	CASSFPGETQYF	TGTGCCAGCAGCTTTCCGGGGGAGACCCAGTACTTC
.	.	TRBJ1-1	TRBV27	CASSLQEGRAFF	TGTGCCAGCAGCCTACAGGAGGGTAGAGCTTTCTTT
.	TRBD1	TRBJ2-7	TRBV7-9	CASSYTGTGQHEQYF	TGTGCCAGCAGCTACACCGGGACAGGCCAGCACGAGCAGTACTTC
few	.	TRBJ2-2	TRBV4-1	CASSQVAGSRGGELFF	TGCGCCAGCAGCCAAGTTGCGGGCTCTCGGGGCGGGGAGCTGTTTTTT
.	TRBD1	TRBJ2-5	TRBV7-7	CASSSGQGAGETQYF	TGTGCCAGCAGCTCGGGACAGGGGGCTGGAGAGACCCAGTACTTC
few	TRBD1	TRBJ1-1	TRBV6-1	CASSEEAGGGTEAFF	TGTGCCAGCAGTGAAGAGGCAGGGGGCGGCACTGAAGCTTTCTTT
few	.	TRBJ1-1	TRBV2	CASSAVFSTEAFF	TGTGCCAGCAGTGCGGTCTTTTCAACTGAAGCTTTCTTT
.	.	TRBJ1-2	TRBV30	CAQKGVATYGYTF	TGTGCACAAAAAGGGGTGGCGACCTATGGCTACACCTTC
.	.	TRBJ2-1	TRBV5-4	CASSAPGGAGVYNEQFF	TGTGCCAGCAGCGCCCCCGGGGGAGCGGGCGTCTACAATGAGCAGTTCTTC
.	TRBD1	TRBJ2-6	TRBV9	CASSTRTGSGANVLTF	TGTGCCAGCAGCACCCGGACAGGGTCTGGGGCCAACGTCCTGACTTTC
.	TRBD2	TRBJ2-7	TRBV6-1	CASSGALAGGPKDEQYF	TGTGCCAGCAGTGGAGCGCTAGCGGGAGGGCCCAAGGACGAGCAGTACTTC
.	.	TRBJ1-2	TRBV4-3	CASSQVGEGGYTF	TGCGCCAGCAGCCAAGTGGGGGAGGGGGGCTACACCTTC
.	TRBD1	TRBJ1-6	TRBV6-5	CASSYPGTGQIF	TGTGCCAGCAGTTACCCGGGGACAGGCCAAATCTTT
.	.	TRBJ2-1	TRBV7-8	CASTHGTLEKQFF	TGTGCCAGCACCCACGGGACTCTTGAGAAGCAGTTCTTC
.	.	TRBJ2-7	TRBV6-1	CASSEGLTPYEQYF	TGTGCCAGCAGTGAAGGACTGACGCCCTACGAGCAGTACTTC
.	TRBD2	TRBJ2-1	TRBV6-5	CASTRSASGGSPFF	TGTGCCAGCACCCGATCCGCTAGCGGGGGGTCGCCATTCTTC
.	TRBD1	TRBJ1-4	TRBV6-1	CASSEEDRGRLVEKLFF	TGTGCCAGCAGTGAAGAGGACAGGGGGCGGCTAGTAGAAAAACTGTTTTTT
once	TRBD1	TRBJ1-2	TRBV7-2	CASTLGQIYGYTF	TGTGCCAGCACCCTGGGACAGATCTATGGCTACACCTTC
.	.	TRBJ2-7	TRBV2	CASTYHYEQYF	TGTGCCAGCACCTACCACTACGAGCAGTACTTC
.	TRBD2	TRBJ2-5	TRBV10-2	CASSRSGGAGETQYF	TGCGCCAGCAGTCGTAGCGGGGGGGCGGGAGAGACCCAGTACTTC
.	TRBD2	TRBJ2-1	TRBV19	CASTPLAGNTYNEQFF	TGTGCCAGTACCCCACTAGCGGGGAACACCTACAATGAGCAGTTCTTC